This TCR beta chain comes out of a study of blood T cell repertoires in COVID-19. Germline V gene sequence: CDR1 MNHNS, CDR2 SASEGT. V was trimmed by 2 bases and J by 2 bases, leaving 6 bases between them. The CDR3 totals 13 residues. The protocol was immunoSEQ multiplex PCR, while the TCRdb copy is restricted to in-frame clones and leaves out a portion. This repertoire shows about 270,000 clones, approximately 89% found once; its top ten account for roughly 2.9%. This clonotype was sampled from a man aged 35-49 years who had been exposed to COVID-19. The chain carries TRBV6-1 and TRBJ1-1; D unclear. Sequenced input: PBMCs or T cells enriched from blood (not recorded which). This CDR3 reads CASSERGNTEAFF. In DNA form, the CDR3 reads TGTGCCAGCAGTGAACGCGGCAACACTGAAGCTTTCTTT.